The source of this T cell receptor (beta chain) is a study of shared clonotypes between healthy human individuals. DNA at around 210 ng, about 30,000 T cell genomes, went into sorted-subset replicate PCRs. Data came from immunoSEQ multiplex PCR; TCRdb stores just in-frame clones and leaves some out. The sample has about 2.4 million clones, over 85% seen once. This clone was counted a single time. The source of this sequence is a man between 18 and 29 years old in good health. Some clones in this sample may be carry-over from other donors' samples. Specimen: naive CD4+ T cells from PBMCs. Subset denoted: CD45RA+ positively selected.

The CDR3 nucleotides read TGCGCCAGCAGCTTGAAACGGGAGTATCTTACCTACAATGAGCAGTTCTTC. Residues: CASSLKREYLTYNEQFF. The rearrangement links TRBV5-1 to TRBJ2-1; tentative D call: TRBD2 (6 bases). V shed 1 base and J shed 2 bases, with 16 bases lying between them. CDR1 and CDR2 from the germline V gene are SGHRS and YFSETQ. The CDR3 runs to 17 residues.